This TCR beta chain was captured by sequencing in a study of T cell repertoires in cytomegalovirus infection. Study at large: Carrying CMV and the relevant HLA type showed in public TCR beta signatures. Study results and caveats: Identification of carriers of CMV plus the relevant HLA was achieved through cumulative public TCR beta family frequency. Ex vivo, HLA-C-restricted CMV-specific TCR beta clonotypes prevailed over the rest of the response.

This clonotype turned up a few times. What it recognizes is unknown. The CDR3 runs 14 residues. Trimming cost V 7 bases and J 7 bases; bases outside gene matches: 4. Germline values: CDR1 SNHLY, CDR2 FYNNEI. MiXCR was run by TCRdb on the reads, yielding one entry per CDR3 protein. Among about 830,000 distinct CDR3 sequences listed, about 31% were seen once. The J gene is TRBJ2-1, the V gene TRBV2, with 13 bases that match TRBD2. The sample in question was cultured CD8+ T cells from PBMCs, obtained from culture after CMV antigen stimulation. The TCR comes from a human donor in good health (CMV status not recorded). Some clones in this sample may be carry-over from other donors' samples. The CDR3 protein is CASKTSGGQNEQFF. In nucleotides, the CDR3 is TGTGCCAGCAAGACTAGCGGGGGGCAGAATGAGCAGTTCTTC. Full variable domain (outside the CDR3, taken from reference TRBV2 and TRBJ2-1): EPEVTQTPSHQVTQMGQEVILRCVPISNHLYFYWYRQILGQKVEFLVSFYNNEISEKSEIFDDQFSVERPDGSNFTLKIRSTKLEDSAMYFCASKTSGGQNEQFFGPGTRLTVL.